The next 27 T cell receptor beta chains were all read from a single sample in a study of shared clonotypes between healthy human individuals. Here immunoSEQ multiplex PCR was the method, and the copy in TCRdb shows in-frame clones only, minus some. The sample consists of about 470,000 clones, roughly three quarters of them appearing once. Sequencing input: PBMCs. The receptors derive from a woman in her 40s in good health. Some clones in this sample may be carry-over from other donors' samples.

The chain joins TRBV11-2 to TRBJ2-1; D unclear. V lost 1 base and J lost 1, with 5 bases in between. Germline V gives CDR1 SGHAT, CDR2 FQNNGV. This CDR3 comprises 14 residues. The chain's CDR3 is CASSLVGSYNEQFF. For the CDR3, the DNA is TGTGCCAGCAGCTTAGTAGGGTCCTACAATGAGCAGTTCTTC.

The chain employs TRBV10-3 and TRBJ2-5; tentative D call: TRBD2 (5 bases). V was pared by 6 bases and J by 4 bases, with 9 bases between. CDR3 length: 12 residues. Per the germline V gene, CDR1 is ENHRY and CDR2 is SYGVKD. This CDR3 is CAISLSGETQYF. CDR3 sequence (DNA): TGTGCCATCAGCCTAAGCGGAGAGACCCAGTACTTC.

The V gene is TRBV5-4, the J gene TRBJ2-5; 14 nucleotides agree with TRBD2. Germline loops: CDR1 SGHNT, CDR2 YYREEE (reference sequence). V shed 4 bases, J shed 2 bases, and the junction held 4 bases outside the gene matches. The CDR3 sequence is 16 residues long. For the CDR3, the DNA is TGTGCCAGCAGCCGGGGACTAGCGGGAGTACAAGAGACCCAGTACTTC. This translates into CASSRGLAGVQETQYF.

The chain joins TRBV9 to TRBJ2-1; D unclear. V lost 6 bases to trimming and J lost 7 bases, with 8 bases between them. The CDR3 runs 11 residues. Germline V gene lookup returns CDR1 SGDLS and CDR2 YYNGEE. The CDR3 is CASTVGNEQFF. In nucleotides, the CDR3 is TGTGCCAGCACCGTGGGGAATGAGCAGTTCTTC.

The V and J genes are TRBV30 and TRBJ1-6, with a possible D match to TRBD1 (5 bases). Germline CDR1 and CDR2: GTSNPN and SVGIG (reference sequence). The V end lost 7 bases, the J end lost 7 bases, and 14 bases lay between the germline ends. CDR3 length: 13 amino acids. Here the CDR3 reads CASPGQENSPLHF. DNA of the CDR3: TGTGCCTCCCCAGGGCAGGAGAATTCACCCCTCCACTTT.

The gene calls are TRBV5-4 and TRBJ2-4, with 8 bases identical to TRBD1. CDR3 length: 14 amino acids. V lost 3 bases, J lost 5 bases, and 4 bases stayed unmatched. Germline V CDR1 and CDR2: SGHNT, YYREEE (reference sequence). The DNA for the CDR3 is TGTGCCAGCAGCTCCCAGGGGGCACAAAACATTCAGTACTTC. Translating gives CASSSQGAQNIQYF.

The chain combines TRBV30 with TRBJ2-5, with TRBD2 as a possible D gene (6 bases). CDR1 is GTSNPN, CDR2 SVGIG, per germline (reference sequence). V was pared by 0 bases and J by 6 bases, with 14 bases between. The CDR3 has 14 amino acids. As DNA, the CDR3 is TGTGCCTGGAGTGTTGGTTTCCGGGGGAAGACCCAGTACTTC. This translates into CAWSVGFRGKTQYF. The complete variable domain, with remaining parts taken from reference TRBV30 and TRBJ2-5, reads SQTIHQWPATLVQPVGSPLSLECTVEGTSNPNLYWYRQAAGRGLQLLFYSVGIGQISSEVPQNLSASRPQDRQFILSSKKLLLSDSGFYLCAWSVGFRGKTQYFGPGTRLLVL.

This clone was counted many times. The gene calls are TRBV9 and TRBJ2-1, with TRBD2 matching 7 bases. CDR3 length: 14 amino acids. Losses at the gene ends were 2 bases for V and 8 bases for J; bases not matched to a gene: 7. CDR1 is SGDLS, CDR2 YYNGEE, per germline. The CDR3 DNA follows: TGTGCCAGCAGCGTCGAGACTAGCATCGATGAGCAGTTCTTC. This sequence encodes CASSVETSIDEQFF.

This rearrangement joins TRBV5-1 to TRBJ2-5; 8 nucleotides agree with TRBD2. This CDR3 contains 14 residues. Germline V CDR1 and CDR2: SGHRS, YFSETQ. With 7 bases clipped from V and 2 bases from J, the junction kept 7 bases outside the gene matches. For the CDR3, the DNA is TGCGCCAGCTCCGAAATAGCGGGACAAGAGACCCAGTACTTC. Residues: CASSEIAGQETQYF.

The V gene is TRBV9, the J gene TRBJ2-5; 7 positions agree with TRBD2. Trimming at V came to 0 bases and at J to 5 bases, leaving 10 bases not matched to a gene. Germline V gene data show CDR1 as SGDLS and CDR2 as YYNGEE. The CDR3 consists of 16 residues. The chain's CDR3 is CASSVEGGRAGETQYF. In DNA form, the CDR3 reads TGTGCCAGCAGCGTAGAAGGTGGGAGGGCCGGCGAGACCCAGTACTTC. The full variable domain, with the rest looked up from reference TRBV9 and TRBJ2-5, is DSGVTQTPKHLITATGQRVTLRCSPRSGDLSVYWYQQSLDQGLQFLIQYYNGEERAKGNILERFSAQQFPDLHSELNLSSLELGDSALYFCASSVEGGRAGETQYFGPGTRLLVL.

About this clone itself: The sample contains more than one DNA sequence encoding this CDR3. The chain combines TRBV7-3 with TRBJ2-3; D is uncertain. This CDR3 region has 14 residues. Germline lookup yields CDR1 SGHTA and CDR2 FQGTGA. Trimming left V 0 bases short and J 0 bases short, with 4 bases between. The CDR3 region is CASSLTGSTDTQYF. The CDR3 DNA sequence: TGTGCCAGCAGCTTAACTGGGAGCACAGATACGCAGTATTTT.

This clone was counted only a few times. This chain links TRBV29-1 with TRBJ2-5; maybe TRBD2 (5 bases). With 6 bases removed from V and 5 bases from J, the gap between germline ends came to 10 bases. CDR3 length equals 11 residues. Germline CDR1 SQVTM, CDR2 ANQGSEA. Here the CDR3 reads CSVLLGETQYF. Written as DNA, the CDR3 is TGCAGCGTACTACTAGGGGAGACCCAGTACTTC.

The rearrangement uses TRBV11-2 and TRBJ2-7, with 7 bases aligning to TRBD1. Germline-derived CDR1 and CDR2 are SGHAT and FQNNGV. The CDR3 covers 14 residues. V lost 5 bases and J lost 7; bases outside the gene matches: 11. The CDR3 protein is CASSTTGSVGEQYF. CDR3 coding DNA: TGTGCCAGCAGCACGACAGGGTCGGTCGGGGAGCAGTACTTC.

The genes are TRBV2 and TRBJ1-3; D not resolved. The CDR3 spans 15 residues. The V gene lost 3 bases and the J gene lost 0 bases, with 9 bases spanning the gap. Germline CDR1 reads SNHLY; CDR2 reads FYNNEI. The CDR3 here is CASSEDRFSGNTIYF. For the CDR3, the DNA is TGTGCCAGCAGTGAGGACCGCTTCTCTGGAAACACCATATATTTT.

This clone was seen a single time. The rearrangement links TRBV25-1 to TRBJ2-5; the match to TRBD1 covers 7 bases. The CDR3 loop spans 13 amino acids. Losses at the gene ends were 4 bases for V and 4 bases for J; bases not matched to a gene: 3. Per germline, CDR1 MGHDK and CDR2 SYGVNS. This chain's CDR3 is CASSATGRETQYF. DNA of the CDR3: TGTGCCAGCAGTGCGACAGGGCGAGAGACCCAGTACTTC.

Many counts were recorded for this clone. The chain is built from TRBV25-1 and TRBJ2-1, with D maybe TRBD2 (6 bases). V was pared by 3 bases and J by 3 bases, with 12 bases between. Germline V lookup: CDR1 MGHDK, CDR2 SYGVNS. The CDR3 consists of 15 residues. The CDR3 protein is CASSEEGPGYNEQFF. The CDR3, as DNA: TGTGCCAGCAGTGAGGAGGGGCCCGGCTACAATGAGCAGTTCTTC.

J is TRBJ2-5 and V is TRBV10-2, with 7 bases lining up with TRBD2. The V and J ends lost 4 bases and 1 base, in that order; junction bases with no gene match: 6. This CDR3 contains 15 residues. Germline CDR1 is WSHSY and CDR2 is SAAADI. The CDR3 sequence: CASSVPGLPQETQYF. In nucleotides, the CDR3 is TGCGCCAGCAGTGTTCCGGGACTACCCCAAGAGACCCAGTACTTC.

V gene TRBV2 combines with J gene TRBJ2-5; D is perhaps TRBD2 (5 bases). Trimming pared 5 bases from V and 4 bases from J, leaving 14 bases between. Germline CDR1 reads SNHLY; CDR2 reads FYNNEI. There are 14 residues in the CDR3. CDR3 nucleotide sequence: TGTGCCAGCAGTCAGGACTTAGGGCGAGAGACCCAGTACTTC. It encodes CASSQDLGRETQYF.

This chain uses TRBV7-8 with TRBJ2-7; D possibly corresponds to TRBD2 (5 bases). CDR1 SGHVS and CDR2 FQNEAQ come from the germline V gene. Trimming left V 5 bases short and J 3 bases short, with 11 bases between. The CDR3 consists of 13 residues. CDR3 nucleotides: TGTGCCAGCAGCCCTACTAGAAACTACGAGCAGTACTTC. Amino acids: CASSPTRNYEQYF.

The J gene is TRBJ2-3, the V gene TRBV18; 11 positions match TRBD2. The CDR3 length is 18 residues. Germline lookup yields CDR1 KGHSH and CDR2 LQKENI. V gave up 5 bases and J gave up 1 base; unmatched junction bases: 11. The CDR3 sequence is CASSELAGETSGTDTQYF. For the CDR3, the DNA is TGTGCCAGCTCAGAACTAGCGGGAGAGACCTCAGGCACAGATACGCAGTATTTT.

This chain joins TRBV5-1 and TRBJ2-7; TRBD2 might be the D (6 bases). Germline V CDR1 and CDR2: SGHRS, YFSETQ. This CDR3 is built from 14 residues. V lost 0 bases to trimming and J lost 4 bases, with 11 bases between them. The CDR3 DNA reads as TGCGCCAGCAGCTTGGCCAATGCGGGATACGAGCAGTACTTC. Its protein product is CASSLANAGYEQYF.

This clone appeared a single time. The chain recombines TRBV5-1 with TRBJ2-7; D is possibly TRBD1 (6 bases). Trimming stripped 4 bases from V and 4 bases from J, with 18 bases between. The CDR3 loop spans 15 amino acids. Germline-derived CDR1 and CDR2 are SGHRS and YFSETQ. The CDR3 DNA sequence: TGCGCCAGCAGCGTGGGGGACACACAACCTTACGAGCAGTACTTC. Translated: CASSVGDTQPYEQYF.

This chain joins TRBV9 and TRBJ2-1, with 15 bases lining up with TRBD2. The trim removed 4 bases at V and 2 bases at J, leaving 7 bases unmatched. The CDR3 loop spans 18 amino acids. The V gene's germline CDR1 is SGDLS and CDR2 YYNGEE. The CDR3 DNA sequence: TGTGCCAGCAGCCCCGGGACTAGCGGGAGGAAAGCCTACAATGAGCAGTTCTTC. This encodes CASSPGTSGRKAYNEQFF.

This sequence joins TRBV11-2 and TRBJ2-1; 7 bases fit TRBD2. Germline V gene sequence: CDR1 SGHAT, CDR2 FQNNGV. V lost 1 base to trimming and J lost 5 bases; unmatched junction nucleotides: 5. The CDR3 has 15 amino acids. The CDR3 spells CASSLGAGADNEQFF. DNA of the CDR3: TGTGCCAGCAGCTTAGGGGCGGGAGCTGACAATGAGCAGTTCTTC.

CDR3 nucleotide sequence: TGTGCCAGCAGCTTGGAAAGTCTGGGGACAGATACGCAGTATTTT. The encoded protein is CASSLESLGTDTQYF. This chain connects TRBV5-4 to TRBJ2-3; D is unclear. The V end was cut by 0 bases, the J end by 3 bases, with 11 bases between. CDR3 length: 15 amino acids. CDR1 is SGHNT, CDR2 YYREEE, per germline (reference sequence).

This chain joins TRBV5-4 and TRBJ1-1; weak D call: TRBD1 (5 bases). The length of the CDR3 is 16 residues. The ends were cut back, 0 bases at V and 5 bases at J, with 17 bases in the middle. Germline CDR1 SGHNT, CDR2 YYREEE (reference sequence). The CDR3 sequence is CASSLDWGSLGTEAFF. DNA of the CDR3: TGTGCCAGCAGCTTGGATTGGGGGTCGTTGGGGACTGAAGCTTTCTTT.

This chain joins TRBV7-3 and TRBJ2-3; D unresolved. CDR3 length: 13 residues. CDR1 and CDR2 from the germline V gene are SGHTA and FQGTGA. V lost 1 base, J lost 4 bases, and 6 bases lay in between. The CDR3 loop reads CASSLIGADTQYF. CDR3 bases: TGTGCCAGCAGCTTAATAGGAGCAGATACGCAGTATTTT.